This TCR beta chain was identified during a study of beta chain features in type 1 diabetes. This clone has more than one count but fewer than ten. Its specificity is unknown. Whole-study results and caveats: High-TCR-expressing cells could be over-represented by cDNA sequencing. Equally in patients and controls, PCR might preferentially amplify shorter templates. There was a moderate but significant shortening of TCRB CDR3s in all four CD4+ subsets of Type 1 diabetes patients.

Blood was collected once per donor into heparin, averaging roughly 120 mL. Germline lookup yields CDR1 MDHEN and CDR2 SYDVKM. V was shortened by 6 bases and J by 1 base, with 11 bases between the two germline ends. The CDR3 runs to 14 residues. cDNA synthesis used the whole RNA isolate, giving expressed TCRB sequences. Using immunoSEQ multiplex PCR, the repertoire was profiled, and TCRdb retains in-frame clones only, with some absent. The data contain 630,000 or so clones, around 15% of them seen just once; the ten biggest clones take up around 0.04%. The source material was naive CD4+ T cells from blood. This TCR was sampled from a man between 18 and 35 years old with type 1 diabetes. V usage is TRBV28 and J usage is TRBJ2-3, with a weak D call TRBD2 (5 bases). CDR3 DNA sequence: TGTGCCAGCAGGAGAGGGTTGGGCACAGATACGCAGTATTTT. This translates into CASRRGLGTDTQYF.